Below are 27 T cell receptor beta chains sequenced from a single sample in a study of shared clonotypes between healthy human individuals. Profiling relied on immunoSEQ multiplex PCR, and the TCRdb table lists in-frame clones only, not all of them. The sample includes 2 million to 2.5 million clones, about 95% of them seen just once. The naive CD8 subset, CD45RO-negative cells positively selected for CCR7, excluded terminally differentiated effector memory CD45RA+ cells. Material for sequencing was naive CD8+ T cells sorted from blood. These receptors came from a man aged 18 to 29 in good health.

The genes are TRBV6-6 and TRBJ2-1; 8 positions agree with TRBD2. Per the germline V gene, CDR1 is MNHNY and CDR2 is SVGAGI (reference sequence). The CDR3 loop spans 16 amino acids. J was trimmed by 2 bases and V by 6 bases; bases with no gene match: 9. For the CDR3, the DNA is TGTGCCAGCAGAAACTACAAGCGGGGGACCTACAATGAGCAGTTCTTC. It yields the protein CASRNYKRGTYNEQFF.

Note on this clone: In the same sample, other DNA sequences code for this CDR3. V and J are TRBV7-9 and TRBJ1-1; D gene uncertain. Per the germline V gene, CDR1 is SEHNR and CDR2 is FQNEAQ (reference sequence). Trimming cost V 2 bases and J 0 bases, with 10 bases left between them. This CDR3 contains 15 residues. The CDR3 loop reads CASSLWEGMNTEAFF. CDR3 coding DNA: TGTGCCAGCAGCTTATGGGAAGGAATGAACACTGAAGCTTTCTTT. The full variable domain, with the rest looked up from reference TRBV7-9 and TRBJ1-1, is DTGVSQNPRHKITKRGQNVTFRCDPISEHNRLYWYRQTLGQGPEFLTYFQNEAQLEKSRLLSDRFSAERPKGSFSTLEIQRTEQGDSAMYLCASSLWEGMNTEAFFGQGTRLTVV.

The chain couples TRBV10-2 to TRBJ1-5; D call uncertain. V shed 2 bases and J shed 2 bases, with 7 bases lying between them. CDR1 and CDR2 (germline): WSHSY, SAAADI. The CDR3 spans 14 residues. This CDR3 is CASSEMGGNQPQHF. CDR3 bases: TGCGCCAGCAGTGAGATGGGTGGCAATCAGCCCCAGCATTTT.

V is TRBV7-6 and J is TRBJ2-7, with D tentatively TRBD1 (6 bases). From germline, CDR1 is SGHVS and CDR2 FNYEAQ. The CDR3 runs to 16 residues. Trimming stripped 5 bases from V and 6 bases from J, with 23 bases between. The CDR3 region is CASSQELYGTGSEQYF. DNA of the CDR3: TGTGCCAGCAGCCAGGAACTGTACGGAACAGGGTCCGAGCAGTACTTC. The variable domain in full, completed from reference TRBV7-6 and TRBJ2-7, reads GAGVSQSPRYKVTKRGQDVALRCDPISGHVSLYWYRQALGQGPEFLTYFNYEAQQDKSGLPNDRFSAERPEGSISTLTIQRTEQRDSAMYRCASSQELYGTGSEQYFGPGTRLTVT.

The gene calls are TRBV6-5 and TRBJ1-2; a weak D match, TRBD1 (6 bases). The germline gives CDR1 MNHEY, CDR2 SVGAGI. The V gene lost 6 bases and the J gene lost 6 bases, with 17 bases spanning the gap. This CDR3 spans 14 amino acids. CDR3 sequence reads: CASRNHRVEDGYTF. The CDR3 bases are TGTGCCAGCAGGAACCACAGGGTAGAGGATGGCTACACCTTC.

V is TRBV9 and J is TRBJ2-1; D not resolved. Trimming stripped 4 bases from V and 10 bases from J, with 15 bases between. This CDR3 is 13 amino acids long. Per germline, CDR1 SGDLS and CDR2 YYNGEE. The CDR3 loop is CASSLRSSEEQFF. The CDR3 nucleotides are TGTGCCAGCAGCTTACGTTCTTCGGAAGAGCAGTTCTTC.

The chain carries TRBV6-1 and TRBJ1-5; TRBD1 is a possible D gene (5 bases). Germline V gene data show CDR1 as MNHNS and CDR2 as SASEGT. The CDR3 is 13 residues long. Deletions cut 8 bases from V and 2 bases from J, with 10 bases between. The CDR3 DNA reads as TGTGCCAGCGGGGGAGAGGGCAATCAGCCCCAGCATTTT. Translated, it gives CASGGEGNQPQHF.

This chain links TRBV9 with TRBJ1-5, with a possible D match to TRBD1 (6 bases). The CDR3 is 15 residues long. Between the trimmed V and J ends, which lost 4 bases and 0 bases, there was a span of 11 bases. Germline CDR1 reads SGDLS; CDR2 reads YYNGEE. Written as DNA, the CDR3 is TGTGCCAGCAGCCCTGGACAGTTTAGCAATCAGCCCCAGCATTTT. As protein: CASSPGQFSNQPQHF.

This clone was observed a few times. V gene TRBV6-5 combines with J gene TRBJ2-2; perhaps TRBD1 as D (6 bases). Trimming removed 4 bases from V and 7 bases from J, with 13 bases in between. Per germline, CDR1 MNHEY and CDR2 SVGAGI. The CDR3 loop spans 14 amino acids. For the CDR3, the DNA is TGTGCCAGCAGTTTCGGAACAGGGTACGGGGAGCTGTTTTTT. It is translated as CASSFGTGYGELFF.

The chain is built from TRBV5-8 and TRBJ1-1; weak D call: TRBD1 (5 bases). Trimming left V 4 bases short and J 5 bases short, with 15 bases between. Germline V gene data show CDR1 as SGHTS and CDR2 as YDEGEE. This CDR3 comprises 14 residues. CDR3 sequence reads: CASSEWTEGTEAFF. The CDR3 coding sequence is TGTGCCAGCAGCGAATGGACGGAGGGGACTGAAGCTTTCTTT.

In DNA, the CDR3 is TGCGCCAGCAGCTTAAGGGCTAGCGGTACCCACGAGCAGTACTTC. Its translation: CASSLRASGTHEQYF. The chain links TRBV5-1 to TRBJ2-7, with 7 bases lining up with TRBD2. J was trimmed by 5 bases and V by 2 bases; bases with no gene match: 10. Per the germline V gene, CDR1 is SGHRS and CDR2 is YFSETQ. CDR3 length equals 15 residues. Full variable domain (outside the CDR3, taken from reference TRBV5-1 and TRBJ2-7): KAGVTQTPRYLIKTRGQQVTLSCSPISGHRSVSWYQQTPGQGLQFLFEYFSETQRNKGNFPGRFSGRQFSNSRSEMNVSTLELGDSALYLCASSLRASGTHEQYFGPGTRLTVT.

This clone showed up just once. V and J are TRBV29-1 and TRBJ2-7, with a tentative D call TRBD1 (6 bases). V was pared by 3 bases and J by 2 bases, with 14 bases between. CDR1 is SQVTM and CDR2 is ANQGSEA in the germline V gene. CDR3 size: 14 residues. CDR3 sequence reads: CSVEGAVLPYEQYF. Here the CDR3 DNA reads TGCAGCGTTGAGGGGGCGGTTCTGCCCTACGAGCAGTACTTC.

The CDR3 protein is CASSLGTGGDGYTF. The CDR3 coding sequence is TGTGCCAGCAGCTTAGGCACAGGGGGCGATGGCTACACCTTC. The rearrangement uses TRBV13 and TRBJ1-2; 9 nucleotides line up with TRBD1. V shed 0 bases, J shed 6 bases, and the junction held 2 bases outside the gene matches. Germline V gives CDR1 PRHDT, CDR2 FYEKMQ (reference sequence). The CDR3 loop spans 14 amino acids.

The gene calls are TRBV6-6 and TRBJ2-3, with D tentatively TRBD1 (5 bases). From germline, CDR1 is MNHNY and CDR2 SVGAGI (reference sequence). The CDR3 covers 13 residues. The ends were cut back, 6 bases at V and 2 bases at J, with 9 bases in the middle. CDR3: CASSGHLTDTQYF. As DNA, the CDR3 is TGTGCCAGCAGCGGACACCTCACAGATACGCAGTATTTT.

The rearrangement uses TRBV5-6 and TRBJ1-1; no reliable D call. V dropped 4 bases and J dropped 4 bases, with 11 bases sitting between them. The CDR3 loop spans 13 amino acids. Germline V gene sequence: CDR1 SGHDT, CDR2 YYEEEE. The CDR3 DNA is TGTGCCAGCAGCCAAGCGTTAAGCACTGAAGCTTTCTTT. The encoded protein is CASSQALSTEAFF. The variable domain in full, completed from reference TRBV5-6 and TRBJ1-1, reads DAGVTQSPTHLIKTRGQQVTLRCSPKSGHDTVSWYQQALGQGPQFIFQYYEEEERQRGNFPDRFSGHQFPNYSSELNVNALLLGDSALYLCASSQALSTEAFFGQGTRLTVV.

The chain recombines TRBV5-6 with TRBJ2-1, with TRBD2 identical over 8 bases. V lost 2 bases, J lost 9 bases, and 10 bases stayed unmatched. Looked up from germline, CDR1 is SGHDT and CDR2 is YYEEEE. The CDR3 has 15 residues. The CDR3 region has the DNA TGTGCCAGCAGCTTAGCCGAACTAGCGGAGCTTGAGCAGTTCTTC. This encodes CASSLAELAELEQFF.

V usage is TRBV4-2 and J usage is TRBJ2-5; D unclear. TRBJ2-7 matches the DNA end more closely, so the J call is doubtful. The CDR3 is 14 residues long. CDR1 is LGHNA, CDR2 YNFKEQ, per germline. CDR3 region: CASSPDRSSYEQYF. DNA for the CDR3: TGTGCCAGCAGCCCCGACCGGAGCTCCTACGAGCAGTACTTC.

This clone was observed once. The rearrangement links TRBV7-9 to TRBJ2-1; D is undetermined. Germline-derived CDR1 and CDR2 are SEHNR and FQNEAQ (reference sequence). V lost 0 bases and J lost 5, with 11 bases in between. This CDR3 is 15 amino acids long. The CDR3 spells CASSLAVALDNEQFF. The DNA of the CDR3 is TGTGCCAGCAGCTTAGCGGTGGCACTGGACAATGAGCAGTTCTTC.

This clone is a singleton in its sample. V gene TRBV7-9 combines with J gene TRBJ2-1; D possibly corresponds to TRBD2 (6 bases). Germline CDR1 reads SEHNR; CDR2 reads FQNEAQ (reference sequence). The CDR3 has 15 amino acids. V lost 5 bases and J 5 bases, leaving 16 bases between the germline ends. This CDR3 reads CASSPWGEKDNEQFF. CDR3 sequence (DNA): TGTGCCAGCAGCCCGTGGGGGGAGAAAGACAATGAGCAGTTCTTC.

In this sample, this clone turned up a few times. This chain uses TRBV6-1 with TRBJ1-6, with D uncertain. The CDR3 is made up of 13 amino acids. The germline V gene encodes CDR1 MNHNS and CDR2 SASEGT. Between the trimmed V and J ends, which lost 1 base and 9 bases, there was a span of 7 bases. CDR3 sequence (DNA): TGTGCCAGCAGTGAAGTGGTAGCTTCACCCCTCCACTTT. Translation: CASSEVVASPLHF.

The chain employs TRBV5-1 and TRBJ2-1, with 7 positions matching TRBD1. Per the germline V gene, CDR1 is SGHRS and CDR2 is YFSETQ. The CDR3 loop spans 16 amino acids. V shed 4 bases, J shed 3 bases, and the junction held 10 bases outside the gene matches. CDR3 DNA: TGCGCCAGCAGCCCAAACCCTACAGGGGACTACAATGAGCAGTTCTTC. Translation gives CASSPNPTGDYNEQFF. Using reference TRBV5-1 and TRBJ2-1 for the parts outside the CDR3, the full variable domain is KAGVTQTPRYLIKTRGQQVTLSCSPISGHRSVSWYQQTPGQGLQFLFEYFSETQRNKGNFPGRFSGRQFSNSRSEMNVSTLELGDSALYLCASSPNPTGDYNEQFFGPGTRLTVL.

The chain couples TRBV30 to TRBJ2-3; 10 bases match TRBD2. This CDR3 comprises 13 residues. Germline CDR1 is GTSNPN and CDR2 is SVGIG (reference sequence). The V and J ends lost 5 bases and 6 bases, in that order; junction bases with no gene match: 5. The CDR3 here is CAWGLAVADTQYF. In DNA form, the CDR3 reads TGTGCCTGGGGACTAGCGGTTGCGGATACGCAGTATTTT.

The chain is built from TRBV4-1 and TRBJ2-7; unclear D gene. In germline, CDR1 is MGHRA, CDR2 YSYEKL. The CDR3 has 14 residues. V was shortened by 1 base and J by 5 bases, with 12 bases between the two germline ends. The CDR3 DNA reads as TGCGCCAGCAGCCAAGTTGGCCAGTATCACGAGCAGTACTTC. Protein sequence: CASSQVGQYHEQYF.

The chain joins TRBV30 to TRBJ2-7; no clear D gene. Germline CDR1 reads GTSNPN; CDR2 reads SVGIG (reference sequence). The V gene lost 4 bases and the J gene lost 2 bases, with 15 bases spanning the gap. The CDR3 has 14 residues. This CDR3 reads CAWTGPTRAYEQYF. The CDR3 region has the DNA TGTGCCTGGACCGGGCCGACCAGAGCCTACGAGCAGTACTTC.

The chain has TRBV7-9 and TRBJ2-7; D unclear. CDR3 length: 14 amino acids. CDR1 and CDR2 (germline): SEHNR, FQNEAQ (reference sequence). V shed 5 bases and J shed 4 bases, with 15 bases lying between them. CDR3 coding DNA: TGTGCCAGCAGCCCACCGTTCCTTCAGTACGAGCAGTACTTC. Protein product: CASSPPFLQYEQYF. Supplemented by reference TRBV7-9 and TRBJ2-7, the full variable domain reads DTGVSQNPRHKITKRGQNVTFRCDPISEHNRLYWYRQTLGQGPEFLTYFQNEAQLEKSRLLSDRFSAERPKGSFSTLEIQRTEQGDSAMYLCASSPPFLQYEQYFGPGTRLTVT.

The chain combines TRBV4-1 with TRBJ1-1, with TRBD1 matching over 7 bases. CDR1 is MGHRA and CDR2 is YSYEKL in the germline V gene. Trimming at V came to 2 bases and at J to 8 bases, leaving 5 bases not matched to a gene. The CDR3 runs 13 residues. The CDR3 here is CASSQSTGTEAFF. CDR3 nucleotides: TGCGCCAGCAGCCAATCGACAGGGACCGAAGCTTTCTTT.

CDR3 nucleotide sequence: TGTGCCAGTAGTGCTTCGAGCTCCTACGAGCAGTACTTC. Amino acids: CASSASSSYEQYF. The gene calls are TRBV19 and TRBJ2-7; D ambiguous. Germline V gene data show CDR1 as LNHDA and CDR2 as SQIVND (reference sequence). The CDR3 is 13 residues long. Trimming removed 5 bases at V and 0 bases at J, with 8 bases between.